What follows are 22 T cell receptor beta chains derived from one specimen sequenced in a study of patients and donors after allogeneic stem cell transplantation. TCRdb called the RT-PCR reads again in MiXCR, with one record for every CDR3 protein. The repertoire has over 130,000 distinct CDR3 sequences, about two fifths of them found once; the top ten carry 40% to 55%. The sample was blood, either unsorted or a sorted T cell fraction (not recorded which). Every receptor here comes from a human donor who was either an allogeneic HSCT recipient or a stem cell or donor lymphocyte infusion donor (not recorded which). It is not recorded whose cells these are; they may come from a transplant donor.

V and J are TRBV7-3 and TRBJ2-2; 9 nucleotides align to TRBD2. This CDR3 has 17 amino acids. Germline V CDR1 and CDR2: SGHTA, FQGTGA. Trimming removed 0 bases from V and 0 bases from J; junction bases left unmatched: 2. In DNA form, the CDR3 reads TGTGCCAGCAGCTTAACTAGCGGGGGCCCGAACACCGGGGAGCTGTTTTTT. Its protein product is CASSLTSGGPNTGELFF.

V is TRBV7-2 and J is TRBJ1-2, with unresolved D. Germline V gene lookup returns CDR1 SGHTA and CDR2 FQGNSA. The germline V and J ends were trimmed by 3 bases and 4 bases, with 9 bases remaining between them. The CDR3 extends over 13 amino acids. The CDR3 protein is CASSLIPLYGYTF. DNA for the CDR3: TGTGCCAGCAGCTTGATCCCCCTCTATGGCTACACCTTC.

This clonotype showed up just once. The chain couples TRBV5-1 to TRBJ2-5, with a possible D match to TRBD2 (6 bases). Trimming took off 3 bases at V and 1 base at J, with 16 bases between the two ends. Germline assignment: CDR1 SGHRS and CDR2 YFSETQ. This CDR3 is 16 amino acids long. CDR3 protein: CASSWDGAGIQETQYF. The CDR3 region has the DNA TGCGCCAGCAGCTGGGATGGGGCGGGGATCCAAGAGACCCAGTACTTC.

The table lists this clonotype with a few counts. The gene calls are TRBV7-2 and TRBJ1-6; no firm D call. The CDR3 contains 17 residues. Germline V gene data show CDR1 as SGHTA and CDR2 as FQGNSA. V gave up 3 bases and J gave up 0 bases, with 12 bases separating them. For the CDR3, the DNA is TGTGCCAGCAGCTTTGATTGGTCTAGCTCCTATAATTCACCCCTCCACTTT. Translated, it gives CASSFDWSSSYNSPLHF.

This clonotype was observed a handful of times. The CDR3 spells CASSSGGRETQYF. The CDR3 DNA follows: TGTGCCAGCAGTTCGGGGGGTAGGGAGACCCAGTACTTC. The chain employs TRBV6-2 or TRBV6-3 and TRBJ2-5; 7 bases align to TRBD2. Trimming cost V 4 bases and J 5 bases; bases outside gene matches: 4. This CDR3 region has 13 residues. Germline V CDR1 and CDR2: MNHEY, SVGEGT.

V usage is TRBV6-6 and J usage is TRBJ1-1; 7 bases map to TRBD1. Trimming took 7 bases from V and 7 from J; bases not matched to a gene: 9. Germline values: CDR1 MNHNY, CDR2 SVGAGI (reference sequence). The CDR3 has 13 amino acids. CDR3 coding DNA: TGTGCCAGCACCCGACAGGGTTCATATGAAGCTTTCTTT. Translation: CASTRQGSYEAFF.

The chain carries TRBV12-3 or TRBV12-4 and TRBJ1-1; a weak D match, TRBD1 (5 bases). The CDR3 consists of 14 residues. V lost 8 bases to trimming and J lost 4 bases, with 17 bases between them. The CDR3 region is CASGFTLRATEAFF. The CDR3, as DNA: TGTGCCAGCGGATTTACTCTCAGGGCCACTGAAGCTTTCTTT.

In this sample, this clonotype turned up a few times. The CDR3 DNA sequence: TGTGCCAGCAGCAAAGACAGGGGGAGCAATCAGCCCCAGCATTTT. Protein sequence: CASSKDRGSNQPQHF. The V and J genes are TRBV7-6 and TRBJ1-5; 9 nucleotides agree with TRBD1. Germline V lookup: CDR1 SGHVS, CDR2 FNYEAQ. The junction had 3 bases not matched to a gene; V was cut back by 5 bases and J by 1 base. The CDR3 runs 15 residues. Based on the CDR3 plus reference TRBV7-6 and TRBJ1-5, the full variable domain is GAGVSQSPRYKVTKRGQDVALRCDPISGHVSLYWYRQALGQGPEFLTYFNYEAQQDKSGLPNDRFSAERPEGSISTLTIQRTEQRDSAMYRCASSKDRGSNQPQHFGDGTRLSIL.

This clonotype was seen a few times. In nucleotides, the CDR3 is TGCGCCAGCAGTGAGTCGGGACAGCGGCCCCAGCATTTT. Translation: CASSESGQRPQHF. The V call is TRBV10-2, the J call TRBJ1-5; the match to TRBD1 covers 7 bases. The CDR3 length is 13 residues. V was pared by 0 bases and J by 9 bases, with 2 bases of the junction left unmatched. The germline V gene has CDR1 WSHSY and CDR2 SAAADI.

The chain uses TRBV4-2 and TRBJ1-1, with D possibly TRBD1 on 6 matching bases. In germline, CDR1 is LGHNA, CDR2 YNFKEQ. Trimming took off 8 bases at V and 0 bases at J, with 25 bases between the two ends. CDR3 size: 18 residues. The CDR3 here is CASGITTHRDRVNTEAFF. The CDR3 DNA follows: TGTGCCAGCGGCATCACAACCCACAGGGATCGGGTGAACACTGAAGCTTTCTTT.

The chain carries TRBV7-9 and TRBJ1-1; no reliable D call. Trimming cost V 6 bases and J 5 bases, with 13 bases left between them. The germline V gene has CDR1 SEHNR and CDR2 FQNEAQ (reference sequence). The CDR3 consists of 13 residues. CDR3 protein: CASSLGHGTEAFF. DNA for the CDR3: TGTGCCAGCAGTCTCGGGCATGGAACTGAAGCTTTCTTT.

The rearrangement joins TRBV5-1 to TRBJ1-1; D unclear. The germline gives CDR1 SGHRS, CDR2 YFSETQ. Trimming took off 2 bases at V and 4 bases at J, with 12 bases between the two ends. The length of the CDR3 is 14 residues. CDR3 in DNA: TGCGCCAGCAGCTTAGGGCCTCCGGGCACTGAAGCTTTCTTT. The encoded protein is CASSLGPPGTEAFF.

The sample holds a few counts of this clonotype. J is TRBJ2-2 and V is TRBV11-2; D might be TRBD2 (6 bases). The V gene's germline CDR1 is SGHAT and CDR2 FQNNGV. V gave up 5 bases and J gave up 3 bases, with 16 bases separating them. The CDR3 consists of 16 residues. CDR3 bases: TGTGCCAGCAGCGAAGGCGGAGGGTGGGACACCGGGGAGCTGTTTTTT. It encodes CASSEGGGWDTGELFF. Complete variable domain (other parts from reference TRBV11-2 and TRBJ2-2): EAGVAQSPRYKIIEKRQSVAFWCNPISGHATLYWYQQILGQGPKLLIQFQNNGVVDDSQLPKDRFSAERLKGVDSTLKIQPAKLEDSAVYLCASSEGGGWDTGELFFGEGSRLTVL.

The table lists this clonotype with a count of one. The gene calls are TRBV7-9 and TRBJ1-5; 10 bases match TRBD1. This CDR3 contains 15 residues. Per the germline V gene, CDR1 is SEHNR and CDR2 is FQNEAQ (reference sequence). Germline trimming cut 1 base from V and 5 bases from J; bases unmatched to any gene: 2. CDR3 nucleotides: TGTGCCAGCAGCTTAGAGGGACAGGGGTATCAGCCCCAGCATTTT. Amino acid sequence: CASSLEGQGYQPQHF.

The chain employs TRBV7-9 and TRBJ1-1, with D unclear. The germline V gene encodes CDR1 SEHNR and CDR2 FQNEAQ (reference sequence). The CDR3 extends over 11 amino acids. V dropped 4 bases and J dropped 10 bases, with 10 bases sitting between them. The CDR3 reads CASSSGEGAFF. Here the CDR3 DNA reads TGTGCCAGCAGCTCCGGTGAGGGAGCTTTCTTT.

The V call is TRBV29-1, the J call TRBJ2-1; TRBD2 might be the D (5 bases). V lost 0 bases to trimming and J lost 10 bases, with 16 bases between them. The length of the CDR3 is 14 residues. In germline, CDR1 is SQVTM, CDR2 ANQGSEA. The CDR3 bases are TGCAGCGTTGAAGAAAGCGGCGCTTCTGGGGAGCAGTTCTTC. Translating gives CSVEESGASGEQFF.

This clonotype was seen only once. V is TRBV2 and J is TRBJ1-6; D is uncertain. V was shortened by 3 bases and J by 5 bases, with 5 bases between the two germline ends. The CDR3 consists of 13 residues. The germline V gene encodes CDR1 SNHLY and CDR2 FYNNEI. The CDR3 reads CASSDPNNSPLHF. The CDR3 coding sequence is TGTGCCAGCAGTGACCCGAATAATTCACCCCTCCACTTT.

The V gene is TRBV9, the J gene TRBJ1-4; 8 bases line up with TRBD1. Germline trimming cut 3 bases from V and 8 bases from J; bases unmatched to any gene: 6. Germline assignment: CDR1 SGDLS and CDR2 YYNGEE. This CDR3 has 14 residues. The CDR3 spells CASSGNRGNEKLFF. CDR3 coding DNA: TGTGCCAGCAGCGGCAACAGGGGGAACGAAAAACTGTTTTTT.

This clonotype was seen a few times. The chain has TRBV28 and TRBJ1-1; 9 bases fit TRBD1. The CDR3 loop spans 14 amino acids. Germline V lookup: CDR1 MDHEN, CDR2 SYDVKM. The junction had 3 bases not matched to a gene; V was cut back by 1 base and J by 6 bases. CDR3 DNA: TGTGCCAGCAGTTTATTACAGGGGGCTGCTGAAGCTTTCTTT. It yields the protein CASSLLQGAAEAFF.

The chain uses TRBV27 and TRBJ2-1; 12 bases align to TRBD2. CDR3 length equals 19 residues. The V segment lost 0 bases and the J segment 0 bases; nucleotides outside the gene matches: 6. The V gene's germline CDR1 is MNHEY and CDR2 SMNVEV (reference sequence). CDR3 sequence: CASSLSPSGGAGSYNEQFF. CDR3 sequence (DNA): TGTGCCAGCAGTTTATCTCCTAGCGGGGGGGCGGGCTCCTACAATGAGCAGTTCTTC.

The chain joins TRBV27 to TRBJ1-1; D call uncertain. Germline V gene lookup returns CDR1 MNHEY and CDR2 SMNVEV (reference sequence). This CDR3 has 13 amino acids. V lost 6 bases and J 8 bases, leaving 16 bases between the germline ends. The CDR3 region is CASRPDHPTEAFF. The CDR3 coding sequence is TGTGCCAGCAGACCCGACCACCCGACGGAAGCTTTCTTT.

The chain employs TRBV6-5 and TRBJ2-5; the D gene is possibly TRBD2 (6 bases). Germline CDR1 is MNHEY and CDR2 is SVGAGI. The V end was cut by 2 bases, the J end by 4 bases, with 14 bases between. The CDR3 loop spans 15 amino acids. The CDR3 sequence is CASSYGGLGGETQYF. In DNA form, the CDR3 reads TGTGCCAGCAGTTACGGGGGTCTGGGAGGAGAGACCCAGTACTTC.